This T cell receptor beta chain was retrieved from a study of T cell responses to AZD1222 COVID-19 vaccine. General observations from the study: Mostly white British, mostly female donors; authors suggested clonal diversity may be underestimated.

The data were produced by immunoSEQ multiplex PCR, yet TCRdb's version contains in-frame clones alone and is incomplete. The repertoire holds some 140,000 clones, with 70% to 90% as singletons. Details on this clone: The target antigen is unknown.

The CDR3 loop spans 15 amino acids. V lost 1 base to trimming and J lost 3 bases, with 10 bases between them. CDR1 is SGHTA, CDR2 FQGNSA, per germline. Here the sequenced sample was peripheral blood, taken 28 days after the second AZD1222 dose. This chain joins TRBV7-2 and TRBJ1-3, with a weak D call TRBD1 (6 bases). The TCR was taken from an adult who received the AZD1222 COVID-19 vaccine. The DNA of the CDR3 is TGTGCCAGCAGCTTAGAGAGGGGGTTTGGAAACACCATATATTTT. This gives the protein CASSLERGFGNTIYF.